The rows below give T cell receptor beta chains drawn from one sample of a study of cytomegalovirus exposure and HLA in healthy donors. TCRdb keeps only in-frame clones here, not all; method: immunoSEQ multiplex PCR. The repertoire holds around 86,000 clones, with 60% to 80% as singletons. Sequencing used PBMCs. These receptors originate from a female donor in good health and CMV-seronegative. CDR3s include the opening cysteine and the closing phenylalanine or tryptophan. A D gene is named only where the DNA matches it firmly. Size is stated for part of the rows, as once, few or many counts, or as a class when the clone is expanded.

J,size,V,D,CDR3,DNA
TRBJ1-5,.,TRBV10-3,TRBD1,CAISARGQQYSNQPQHF,TGTGCCATCAGTGCCAGGGGGCAGCAATATAGCAATCAGCCCCAGCATTTT
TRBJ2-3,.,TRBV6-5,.,CASSAGYDTQYF,TGTGCCAGCAGTGCCGGGTACGATACGCAGTATTTT
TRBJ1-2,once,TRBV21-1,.,CASSKAPSGTGRGYTF,TGTGCCAGCAGCAAAGCCCCCTCCGGGACAGGGCGAGGCTACACCTTC
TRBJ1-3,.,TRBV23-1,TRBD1,CASSQPQGARGTIYF,TGCGCCAGCAGTCAACCCCAGGGGGCACGAGGCACCATATATTTT
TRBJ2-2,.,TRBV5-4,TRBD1,CASSMPGQGAITGELFF,TGTGCCAGCAGCATGCCGGGACAGGGGGCTATCACCGGGGAGCTGTTTTTT
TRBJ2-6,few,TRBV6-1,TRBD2,CASSDVPGRAAGANVLTF,TGTGCCAGCAGTGATGTGCCCGGGAGGGCGGCTGGGGCCAACGTCCTGACTTTC
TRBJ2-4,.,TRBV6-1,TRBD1,CASSEPGQGKNIQYF,TGTGCCAGCAGTGAACCCGGACAGGGGAAAAACATTCAGTACTTC
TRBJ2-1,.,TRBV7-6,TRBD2,CASSVTPRASGRLPSYNEQFF,TGTGCCAGCAGCGTAACCCCCCGGGCTAGCGGGAGACTGCCATCCTACAATGAGCAGTTCTTC
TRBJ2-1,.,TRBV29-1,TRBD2,CSAGTSGFGEQFF,TGCAGCGCCGGGACTAGCGGGTTCGGTGAGCAGTTCTTC
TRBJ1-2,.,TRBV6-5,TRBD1,CASSYSVQGGYGYTF,TGTGCCAGCAGTTACTCGGTCCAGGGGGGCTATGGCTACACCTTC